A selection of T cell receptor beta chains follows, all from one sample in a study of cytomegalovirus exposure and HLA in healthy donors. Clones were read by immunoSEQ multiplex PCR, and TCRdb kept only the in-frame ones, dropping some. Of 150,000 to 200,000 clones listed, around 75% are singletons. The sample taken for sequencing was PBMCs. The receptors shown here come from a male donor in good health and CMV-seronegative. The CDR3 runs from the conserved cysteine through the conserved F or W. The order of the fields is D gene, V gene, clone size, J gene, CDR3 DNA, CDR3 protein. D genes are given only for firm matches. Size is omitted from some rows. Given values are once, few, many or a class for expanded clones.

>TRBD2|TRBV6-4|NA|TRBJ2-1
TGTGCCAGCAGTGACTCAGGCGGGGGGGCGTACAATGAGCAGTTCTTC
CASSDSGGGAYNEQFF
>TRBD2|TRBV7-9|NA|TRBJ2-5
TGTGCCAGCAGCTTAGGGACTAGCGCCAGGGCCCAGTACTTC
CASSLGTSARAQYF
>NA|TRBV6-5|NA|TRBJ1-2
TGTGCCAGCAGTTATGCGGGGCGGGCGACGTATGGCTACACCTTC
CASSYAGRATYGYTF
>NA|TRBV4-3|NA|TRBJ1-5
TGCGCCAGCAGCCAAGACGTCAGCGGGTACAATCAGCCCCAGCATTTT
CASSQDVSGYNQPQHF
>TRBD2|TRBV5-4|NA|TRBJ2-5
TGTGCCAGCAGCTGGGGACTAGCGGGGGGCCTACAGACCCAGTACTTC
CASSWGLAGGLQTQYF
>TRBD1|TRBV5-1|NA|TRBJ2-3
TGCGCCAGCAGCTTGGAGACAGGGGGCGCGGTGGATACGCAGTATTTT
CASSLETGGAVDTQYF
>TRBD1|TRBV6-1|few|TRBJ1-5
TGTGCCAGCAGTGGCAAACAGGGGAGGATTCAGCCCCAGCATTTT
CASSGKQGRIQPQHF
>TRBD1|TRBV6-1|NA|TRBJ1-1
TGTGCCAGCAGTTTTAAAATTGACAGGGGAAGTGAAGCTTTCTTT
CASSFKIDRGSEAFF
>TRBD1|TRBV27|NA|TRBJ1-5
TGTGCCAGCAGTCCCGGGACAGGGGGCGTTCAGCCCCAGCATTTT
CASSPGTGGVQPQHF
>TRBD2|TRBV2|NA|TRBJ2-1
TGTGCCAGCAGTTTAGCGGGGGCAACCTACAATGAGCAGTTCTTC
CASSLAGATYNEQFF
>TRBD2|TRBV5-4|few|TRBJ2-1
TGTGCCAGCAGCCGAGGACTAGCGGCAACCTACAATGAGCAGTTCTTC
CASSRGLAATYNEQFF
>TRBD1|TRBV10-3|NA|TRBJ2-5
TGTGCCATCTTTGACGCGGACAGGGGGCGAGAGACCCAGTACTTC
CAIFDADRGRETQYF
>NA|TRBV14|NA|TRBJ2-3
TGTGCCAGCAGCCAAGATTCCCCTCCGGTTACGCAGTATTTT
CASSQDSPPVTQYF
>NA|TRBV18|NA|TRBJ1-3
TGTGCCAGCTCTCAACTTCCGATGGAAAGGGGGAACACCATATATTTT
CASSQLPMERGNTIYF
>NA|TRBV7-2|NA|TRBJ2-1
TGTGCCAGCAGCTTAGAGACGGGTTACAATGAGCAGTTCTTC
CASSLETGYNEQFF
>TRBD2|TRBV18|NA|TRBJ2-7
TGTGCCAGCTCACCCCCGGGACTAGCGGGGGCCACTGACCAGTACTTC
CASSPPGLAGATDQYF
>NA|TRBV5-6|NA|TRBJ2-2
TGTGCCAGCAGCTCCGCCAGGGCTAGGAGCACCGGGGAGCTGTTTTTT
CASSSARARSTGELFF
>TRBD2|TRBV11-3|NA|TRBJ2-1
TGTGCCAGCAGCTTATTCTCTAGCGGGGACAATGAGCAGTTCTTC
CASSLFSSGDNEQFF
>NA|TRBV7-9|NA|TRBJ2-5
TGTGCCAGCAGCCGGCGGACAGTCCAAGAGACCCAGTACTTC
CASSRRTVQETQYF
>TRBD1|TRBV10-3|NA|TRBJ2-7
TGTGCCATCAGTCGAAAGCCGGGACAGGGGGCGAACGAGCAGTACTTC
CAISRKPGQGANEQYF
>NA|TRBV21-1|NA|TRBJ1-5
TGTGCCAGCAGCAAAGGGGTAGCCCTTAGCAATCAGCCCCAGCATTTT
CASSKGVALSNQPQHF
>NA|TRBV18|few|TRBJ1-6
TGTGCCAGCTCGGGTACTCAGGGGAGGGATTCACCCCTCCACTTT
CASSGTQGRDSPLHF
>NA|TRBV20-1|NA|TRBJ2-7
TGCAGTGTTAACAGAGCCTACGAGCAGTACTTC
CSVNRAYEQYF
>NA|TRBV5-1|many|TRBJ2-7
TGCGCCAGCAGCTCTAGGACAGGAGGGATGCAGTACTTC
CASSSRTGGMQYF
>TRBD1|TRBV6-5|NA|TRBJ2-7
TGTGCCAGCAGGGGACAGGGGGCGGCCTACGAGCAGTACTTC
CASRGQGAAYEQYF
>NA|TRBV6-4|few|TRBJ2-3
TGTGCCAGCAGTGAACCTGGAGACACAGATACGCAGTATTTT
CASSEPGDTDTQYF
>NA|TRBV10-3|NA|TRBJ1-4
TGTGCCATCAGTGACAGGTTGTCTAATGAAAAACTGTTTTTT
CAISDRLSNEKLFF
>NA|TRBV5-6|NA|TRBJ1-2
TGTGCCAGCAGCATGGTGGGCTTCAACTATGGCTACACCTTC
CASSMVGFNYGYTF
>TRBD1|TRBV25-1|NA|TRBJ2-1
TGTGCCAGCAGTGACACAACAGGGGGCTGGAATGAGCAGTTCTTC
CASSDTTGGWNEQFF
>NA|TRBV5-5|few|TRBJ2-7
TGTGCCAGCAGCTTGGGGCAGGGTCTTTCCTACGAGCAGTACTTC
CASSLGQGLSYEQYF
>NA|TRBV2|NA|TRBJ1-5
TGTGCCAGCAGTGAAGTAGTCGGGGATAGCAATCAGCCCCAGCATTTT
CASSEVVGDSNQPQHF
>TRBD1|TRBV19|NA|TRBJ2-7
TGTGCCAGTAGTACCTCCGGGACAGGGTTCACCTACGAGCAGTACTTC
CASSTSGTGFTYEQYF
>NA|TRBV2|NA|TRBJ1-1
TGTGCCAGCAGTCTACAGCCTAATACTGAAGCTTTCTTT
CASSLQPNTEAFF
>NA|TRBV6-4|few|TRBJ2-3
TGTGCCAGCAGTGACTTGGGGGGGGCACACACAGATACGCAGTATTTT
CASSDLGGAHTDTQYF
>NA|TRBV6-5|NA|TRBJ1-1
TGTGCCAGCAGTTACTACAGGGACACTGAAGCTTTCTTT
CASSYYRDTEAFF
>TRBD1|TRBV19|NA|TRBJ1-6
TGTGCCAGTAGTTGGACAGGTTATAATTCACCCCTCCACTTT
CASSWTGYNSPLHF
>NA|TRBV14|NA|TRBJ1-2
TGTGCCAGCAGCCCGACAGGACACCGGTATGGCTACACCTTC
CASSPTGHRYGYTF
>NA|TRBV30|NA|TRBJ1-3
TGTGCCTGGAGTGGGGCATCTGGAAACACCATATATTTT
CAWSGASGNTIYF
>NA|TRBV7-6|few|TRBJ2-7
TGTGCCAGCAGCGCCCTTTGGGGGCCCTACGAGCAGTACTTC
CASSALWGPYEQYF
>TRBD1|TRBV18|NA|TRBJ1-5
TGTGCCAGCTCACCACCCACCGGGACAGGGGGTGCAAATCAGCCCCAGCATTTT
CASSPPTGTGGANQPQHF
>NA|TRBV7-9|NA|TRBJ1-1
TGTGCCCTAGCCAGGGGGAACACTGAAGCTTTCTTT
CALARGNTEAFF
>TRBD1|TRBV6-6|NA|TRBJ1-6
TGTGCCAGCAGTTCGGGACAGGGCGCCTATAATTCACCCCTCCACTTT
CASSSGQGAYNSPLHF
>TRBD2|TRBV5-4|NA|TRBJ2-5
TGTGCCAGCAGCGCACCCGTAGCGGGGGGCGTGGAGACCCAGTACTTC
CASSAPVAGGVETQYF
>NA|TRBV7-9|few|TRBJ1-5
TGTGCCAGCAGCTTAGGCCAGAACAATCAGCCCCAGCATTTT
CASSLGQNNQPQHF
>NA|TRBV15|NA|TRBJ2-1
TGTGCCACCAGCAGAGGGGGGGAAGAGGCTTACAATGAGCAGTTCTTC
CATSRGGEEAYNEQFF
>NA|TRBV2|few|TRBJ1-1
TGTGCCAGCAGTGCCACAGGTAGTTACACTGAAGCTTTCTTT
CASSATGSYTEAFF
>TRBD1|TRBV19|NA|TRBJ2-7
TGTGCCAGTAGTACCCCGGGACAGGGTTCCTACGAGCAGTACTTC
CASSTPGQGSYEQYF
>TRBD1|TRBV5-1|NA|TRBJ1-1
TGCGCCAGCAGCTTGGCCGGGACAGACATGAACACTGAAGCTTTCTTT
CASSLAGTDMNTEAFF
>TRBD1|TRBV7-8|NA|TRBJ1-1
TGTGCCAGCAGCGTAGGGACAGGGGCCATGAACACTGAAGCTTTCTTT
CASSVGTGAMNTEAFF
>NA|TRBV6-1|NA|TRBJ2-1
TGTGCCACCGGGAGTAATTCCTACAATGAGCAGTTCTTC
CATGSNSYNEQFF
>NA|TRBV19|few|TRBJ1-1
TGTGCCAGTAGAGACGGAGGGGACACTGAAGCTTTCTTT
CASRDGGDTEAFF
>NA|TRBV10-3|NA|TRBJ1-2
TGTGCCATCAGTGAGCCAGGGGAAAACTATGGCTACACCTTC
CAISEPGENYGYTF
>TRBD2|TRBV29-1|NA|TRBJ2-7
TGCAGCGTTGGGCAGTCTAGCGGGGGGCCCTACGAGCAGTACTTC
CSVGQSSGGPYEQYF
>TRBD1|TRBV5-1|NA|TRBJ1-5
TGCGCCAGCAGCTGGGGGACAGCTAGCAATCAGCCCCAGCATTTT
CASSWGTASNQPQHF
>NA|TRBV10-3|NA|TRBJ1-1
TGTGCCATCAGTGGAGCAACAGGGTGGGCCACTGAAGCTTTCTTT
CAISGATGWATEAFF
>NA|TRBV18|NA|TRBJ2-1
TGTGCCAGCTCACCACTGACTACAGATGCAGGGGCGCGGGTCGATGAGCAGTTCTTC
CASSPLTTDAGARVDEQFF
>NA|TRBV5-8|NA|TRBJ2-3
TGTGCCAGCAGCCCTGGTGAGGATACGCAGTATTTT
CASSPGEDTQYF